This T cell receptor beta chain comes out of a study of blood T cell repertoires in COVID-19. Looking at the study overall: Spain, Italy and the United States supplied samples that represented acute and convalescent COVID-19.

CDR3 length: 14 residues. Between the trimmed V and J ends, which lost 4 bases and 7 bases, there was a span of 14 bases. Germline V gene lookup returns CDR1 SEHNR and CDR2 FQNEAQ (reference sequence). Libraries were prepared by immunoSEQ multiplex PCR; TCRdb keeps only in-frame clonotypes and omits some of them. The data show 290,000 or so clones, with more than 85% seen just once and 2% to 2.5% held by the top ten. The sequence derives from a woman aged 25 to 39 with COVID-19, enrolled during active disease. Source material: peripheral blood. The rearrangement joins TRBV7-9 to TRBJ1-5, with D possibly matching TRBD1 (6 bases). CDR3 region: CASSSATGTQPQHF. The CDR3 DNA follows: TGTGCCAGCAGCTCGGCCACCGGGACACAGCCCCAGCATTTT.